This T cell receptor (beta chain) derives from a study of blood T cell repertoires in COVID-19 (dated by TCRdb to the early 2020s). With regard to the full study: Samples from collaborators originated in the United States, Italy and Spain and spanned both the acute and convalescent phases of COVID-19. The material from the prospective study consisted of cDNA or gDNA derived from T cells, B-cell-depleted T cells, or PBMCs. Subjects who had been exposed to COVID-19, were actively infected with it, or had recovered from it provided the deeply sampled blood TCRbeta repertoires that made up the dataset. The repertoires were released in a freely available public database meant as a resource for research on the immune response to SARS-CoV-2. Samples came from the ongoing ImmuneRACE study (first 160 participants) plus 1,254 subjects from 6 global collaborators. Sample metadata almost always included a de-identified subject ID, COVID-19 status, age in years and sex. Where available, HLA class I and class II types were taken from metadata supplied by the sample provider and were not determined by assay-based typing.

Comments on this clone: This receptor's antigen is unknown. The input lacks base qualities; no much larger clone sits a single base away.

What the work shows at the level of the full study, not this receptor alone: The amount of clinical and demographic metadata varied by source and participant and was provided uncurated.

Participants in the prospective study were aged roughly 18 to 89 years, lived in under 30 United States geographic areas, and enrolled through a virtual design. In the prospective study, cohorts were assigned on the basis of participant-reported clinical history obtained from a screening survey and a study questionnaire. Recovered participants in ImmuneRACE Cohort 3 were defined by two consecutive negative NP/OP PCR tests, clearance by a healthcare professional, or resolution of symptoms. Each participant in the prospective study had whole blood, serum and a nasopharyngeal or oropharyngeal swab collected by mobile phlebotomists. Prospective study participants could optionally give additional blood draws and questionnaires over an approximately 2-month period. Prospective study blood samples were shipped either frozen or at room temperature before DNA extraction. TCRbeta CDR3 regions were amplified from genomic DNA by means of the immunoSEQ Assay, a bias-controlled multiplex PCR. Concerning the study's data processing: Nucleated cell counts per sample were estimated from amplification of reference gene primers within the assay. To quantify the absolute abundance of each unique TCRbeta CDR3 rearrangement, sequence reads were collapsed and filtered. Productive Simpson clonality was computed per sample as the square root of Simpson's diversity index over productive rearrangements. The source is immuneACCESS, and TCRdb retained only in-frame sequences with V and J called. Part of the clones is not carried over; for the studies checked, unresolved V genes explain less than half of this, and the remainder is unexplained. That table furnishes V, J and clone size, whereas the DNA furnished D and trimming. Within this sample are fewer than 200,000 clones, with around four fifths of them counted one time only. The ten most abundant clones make up approximately 7.3% of the sample.

CDR1 and CDR2, looked up from the germline V gene, are SGHDT and YYEEEE. The CDR3 has 17 amino acids, counting the end cysteine and phenylalanine. Only CDR3 DNA is held: 51 bases, read in frame from base 1. Germline trimming amounts to 0 bases on V and 12 bases on J, with 14 as the count of junction bases outside the gene matches. This sequence uses TRBV5-6 and TRBJ2-5; TRBD2 fits 13 bases in the junction. This TCR came from a man in his fifties who had recovered from COVID-19. Sequenced: PBMCs or T cells enriched from blood (not recorded which). The DNA sequence is as follows: TGTGCCAGCAGCTTGGCCGATGTTAGTGGACTAGCGGGGGCCAAGTACTTC. This codes for CASSLADVSGLAGAKYF.